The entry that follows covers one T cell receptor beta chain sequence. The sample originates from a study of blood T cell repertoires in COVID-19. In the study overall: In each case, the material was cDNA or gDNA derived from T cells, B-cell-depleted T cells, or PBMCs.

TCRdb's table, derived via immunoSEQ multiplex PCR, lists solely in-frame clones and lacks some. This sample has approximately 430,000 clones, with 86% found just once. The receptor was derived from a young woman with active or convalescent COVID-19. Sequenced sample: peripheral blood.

The CDR3 here is CASSGLTSGSIDGELFF. The CDR3 DNA sequence: TGTGCCAGCAGTGGCTTAACTAGCGGGAGTATTGACGGGGAGCTGTTTTTT. This chain connects TRBV25-1 to TRBJ2-2; 11 bases fit TRBD2. The CDR3 loop spans 17 amino acids. CDR1 MGHDK and CDR2 SYGVNS come from the germline V gene. With V trimmed by 4 bases and J by 7 bases, 11 bases remained unmatched. Supplemented by reference TRBV25-1 and TRBJ2-2, the full variable domain reads EADIYQTPRYLVIGTGKKITLECSQTMGHDKMYWYQQDPGMELHLIHYSYGVNSTEKGDLSSESTVSRIRTEHFPLTLESARPSHTSQYLCASSGLTSGSIDGELFFGEGSRLTVL.